This T cell receptor beta chain was sequenced in a study of T cells expressing NK-cell markers. Study as a whole: TCR beta repertoires came from sorted CD3+CD56+NKG2C+, CD3+CD56+NKG2C- and CD3+CD56-NKG2C+ T cells. Seropositivity for HCMV was found in seven of the eight sequenced donors, with one seronegative. Study results and caveats: Of the CD8+ T cells in 5 to 7 donors, 1.0-7.0% belonged to dominant NKG2C+ clonotypes.

CDR3 length equals 13 residues. TCRdb reprocessed the 5' RACE reads; each CDR3 protein has one entry and no DNA is given. The specimen's table records 550,000 to 600,000 distinct CDR3 sequences. Concerning this clonotype itself: Its antigen is undetermined.

This chain connects TRBV21-1 to TRBJ1-1. TRBV21-1 is given as a pseudogene. Sequenced material: blood T cells: a sorted CD56 or NKG2C T cell subset, CD4+ or CD8+ T cells, or bulk PBMC T cells (not recorded which). This sequence was found in a man between 18 and 35 years old in good health. The CDR3: CASSKARGRQAFF.